These 13 T cell receptor beta chains originate from one sample sequenced in a study of cytomegalovirus exposure and HLA in healthy donors. In the PCR, 60 Vbeta and 13 Jbeta primers were used. Generated by immunoSEQ multiplex PCR, the TCRdb table keeps only in-frame clones and is missing some. The sample lists about 150,000 clones, around 10% seen once, with 1.8% in the top ten. What was sequenced was PBMCs. The receptors stem from a male donor in good health and CMV-seronegative.

This clone has just a few counts. The chain is built from TRBV2 and TRBJ1-6; possible D gene TRBD1, 6 bases. The CDR3 has 18 amino acids. Germline CDR1 is SNHLY and CDR2 is FYNNEI. Trimming took off 11 bases at V and 0 bases at J, with 23 bases between the two ends. CDR3 sequence reads: CACSQDRNFSSYNSPLHF. DNA of the CDR3: TGTGCCTGCTCCCAGGACAGAAACTTTAGCTCCTATAATTCACCCCTCCACTTT.

This clone was counted between two and nine times. The chain joins TRBV29-1 to TRBJ1-2; no clear D gene. This CDR3 contains 12 residues. Germline CDR1 is SQVTM and CDR2 is ANQGSEA. V dropped 7 bases and J dropped 4 bases, with 13 bases sitting between them. The CDR3 loop reads CSGGGRAYGYTF. The CDR3 nucleotides are TGCAGCGGGGGTGGGAGAGCCTATGGCTACACCTTC. The whole variable domain, remainder taken from reference TRBV29-1 and TRBJ1-2, is SAVISQKPSRDICQRGTSLTIQCQVDSQVTMMFWYRQQPGQSLTLIATANQGSEATYESGFVIDKFPISRPNLTFSTLTVSNMSPEDSSIYLCSGGGRAYGYTFGSGTRLTVV.

The genes are TRBV29-1 and TRBJ2-7, with 13 bases aligning to TRBD2. Losses at the gene ends were 6 bases for V and 2 bases for J; bases not matched to a gene: 7. The CDR3 is made up of 15 amino acids. Germline V gene sequence: CDR1 SQVTM, CDR2 ANQGSEA. As DNA, the CDR3 is TGCAGCGTCTCCGGGACTAGCGGGAAAACCTACGAGCAGTACTTC. The encoded protein is CSVSGTSGKTYEQYF.

This chain joins TRBV19 and TRBJ2-3; the D gene is possibly TRBD2 (6 bases). The V and J ends lost 5 bases and 10 bases respectively, with 13 bases between them. This CDR3 spans 12 amino acids. Germline V lookup: CDR1 LNHDA, CDR2 SQIVND (reference sequence). CDR3 coding DNA: TGTGCCAGTAGTCCCTTCTCGGGAGCGCAGTATTTT. Protein sequence: CASSPFSGAQYF.

The chain recombines TRBV28 with TRBJ2-7; possibly TRBD2 for D (5 bases). Trimming shortened V by 5 bases and J by 3 bases, and 11 bases separated the two germline ends. The CDR3 has 13 residues. Germline V lookup: CDR1 MDHEN, CDR2 SYDVKM. Here the CDR3 DNA reads TGTGCCAGCAGTCAGAAAGGGAGCTACGAGCAGTACTTC. As protein: CASSQKGSYEQYF. The complete variable domain, with remaining parts taken from reference TRBV28 and TRBJ2-7, reads DVKVTQSSRYLVKRTGEKVFLECVQDMDHENMFWYRQDPGLGLRLIYFSYDVKMKEKGDIPEGYSVSREKKERFSLILESASTNQTSMYLCASSQKGSYEQYFGPGTRLTVT.

This clone was detected a few times. The gene calls are TRBV28 and TRBJ1-1; D is possibly TRBD1 (5 bases). The CDR3 consists of 14 residues. Germline lookup yields CDR1 MDHEN and CDR2 SYDVKM. V was shortened by 4 bases and J by 5 bases, with 14 bases between the two germline ends. The CDR3 DNA sequence: TGTGCCAGCAGTTCCCTTTTTGGGGGGACTGAAGCTTTCTTT. It encodes CASSSLFGGTEAFF.

This clone was found a few times. In DNA, the CDR3 is TGCGCCAGCAGACAGAATTCCGTGGTAGTATCTGAAGCTTTCTTT. Encoded protein: CASRQNSVVVSEAFF. This rearrangement joins TRBV4-1 to TRBJ1-1, with unresolved D. The V gene's germline CDR1 is MGHRA and CDR2 YSYEKL. This CDR3 comprises 15 residues. V lost 6 bases, J lost 6 bases, and 20 bases lay in between.

The chain uses TRBV25-1 and TRBJ2-7; D might be TRBD1 (6 bases). CDR1 is MGHDK and CDR2 is SYGVNS in the germline V gene. The CDR3 loop spans 15 amino acids. V was trimmed by 4 bases and J by 4 bases, leaving 17 bases between them. CDR3 sequence reads: CASSGTWDTGYEQYF. For the CDR3, the DNA is TGTGCCAGCAGTGGAACATGGGACACGGGATACGAGCAGTACTTC.

In its sample, this clone was seen a few times. This rearrangement joins TRBV6-1 to TRBJ1-1; tentatively, D is TRBD1 (5 bases). The CDR3 has 14 residues. Germline V gives CDR1 MNHNS, CDR2 SASEGT. Trimming left V 8 bases short and J 0 bases short, with 13 bases between. The CDR3 DNA reads TGTGCCAGCCTTAGGGAGGGGTTGAACACTGAAGCTTTCTTT. Translated: CASLREGLNTEAFF.

This clone was seen a few times. The chain has TRBV5-1 and TRBJ2-7, with 7 positions matching TRBD1. Germline values: CDR1 SGHRS, CDR2 YFSETQ. CDR3 length: 13 residues. J lost 4 bases, V lost 4 bases, and 5 bases had no gene match. CDR3 sequence (DNA): TGCGCCAGCAGCCCCGGGACAGCTTACGAGCAGTACTTC. This gives the protein CASSPGTAYEQYF.

This clone has only a few counts. This sequence joins TRBV7-3 and TRBJ2-3; 8 bases fit TRBD2. Germline V gene data show CDR1 as SGHTA and CDR2 as FQGTGA. The CDR3 consists of 17 residues. After removal of 0 bases from V and 0 bases from J, the junction contained 5 bases not matched to a gene. CDR3 sequence reads: CASSLTLAGPSTDTQYF. The CDR3 DNA is TGTGCCAGCAGCTTAACGCTAGCGGGCCCTAGCACAGATACGCAGTATTTT.

This clone was recorded only once. The chain uses TRBV28 and TRBJ2-3; 12 nucleotides align to TRBD2. The CDR3 extends over 15 amino acids. Losses at the gene ends were 5 bases for V and 4 bases for J; bases not matched to a gene: 4. Per germline, CDR1 MDHEN and CDR2 SYDVKM. The CDR3: CASSPTSGRADTQYF. Here the CDR3 DNA reads TGTGCCAGCAGTCCGACTAGCGGGAGAGCAGATACGCAGTATTTT.

The chain uses TRBV4-1 and TRBJ1-1; 7 positions agree with TRBD1. Germline-derived CDR1 and CDR2 are MGHRA and YSYEKL. The CDR3 spans 12 residues. With V trimmed by 2 bases and J by 11 bases, 5 bases remained unmatched. The chain's CDR3 is CASSQPTGRAFF. The DNA for the CDR3 is TGCGCCAGCAGCCAACCGACAGGGCGGGCTTTCTTT.